This T cell receptor (beta chain) was recovered during a study of CD8+ T cells in alopecia areata. TCR sequencing used cDNA made by reverse transcription of extracted RNA. The assay was immunoSEQ multiplex PCR, and TCRdb's table has in-frame clones only and misses some. The table shows 65,000 to 95,000 clones, with 51% occurring only once. Lesional scalp tissue (obtained by punch biopsy) and peripheral blood were collected from alopecia areata patients. Separation by sorting yielded CD4+ and CD8+ T cells from PBMCs. Trimming pared 0 bases from V and 5 bases from J, leaving 7 bases between. Germline lookup yields CDR1 MGHRA and CDR2 YSYEKL. This CDR3 comprises 13 residues.

This clonotype originated in a human donor with alopecia areata. Sequenced: NKG2D-high CD8+ T cells sorted from blood. J is TRBJ2-5 and V is TRBV4-1; the D is unclear. Here the CDR3 DNA reads TGCGCCAGCAGCCAAGATGTGGAGGAGACCCAGTACTTC. It specifies CASSQDVEETQYF.